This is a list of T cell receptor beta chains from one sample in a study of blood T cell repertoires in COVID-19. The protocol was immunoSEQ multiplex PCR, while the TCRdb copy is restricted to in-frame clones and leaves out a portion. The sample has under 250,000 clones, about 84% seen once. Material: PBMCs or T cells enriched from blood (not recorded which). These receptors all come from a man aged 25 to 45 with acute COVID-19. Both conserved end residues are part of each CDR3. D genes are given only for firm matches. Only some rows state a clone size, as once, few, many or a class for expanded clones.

TGTGCCAGCAGCCTTCCCCATACGCAGTATTTT	CASSLPHTQYF	TRBV7-2	-	-	TRBJ2-3
TGCGCCAGCAGCCAAGATAGATGGCAGGGGGACACCTTC	CASSQDRWQGDTF	TRBV4-1	TRBD1	-	TRBJ1-2
TGTGCCAGCTCACCAATCCGGGATGAAAAACTGTTTTTT	CASSPIRDEKLFF	TRBV18	-	-	TRBJ1-4
TGCGCCAGCAGCTTTGGGCTGGGGGCTTACGAGCAGTACTTC	CASSFGLGAYEQYF	TRBV5-1	-	once	TRBJ2-7
TGTGCCAGCAGCCGAGCGGGGTCTGGCTACGAGCAGTACTTC	CASSRAGSGYEQYF	TRBV27	TRBD2	-	TRBJ2-7
TGCGCCAGCAGCCCCATGGGGGCGGGGGGTCGAGAGACCCAGTACTTC	CASSPMGAGGRETQYF	TRBV5-1	TRBD2	-	TRBJ2-5
TGTGCCAGCATCGCGACAGGGTTTTTCACTGAAGCTTTCTTT	CASIATGFFTEAFF	TRBV28	TRBD1	-	TRBJ1-1
TGTGCCAGCAGCCAATTCCAGGGGGCGAGGGCTGTCTATGGCTACACCTTC	CASSQFQGARAVYGYTF	TRBV3-1/TRBV3-2	TRBD1	once	TRBJ1-2
TGTGCCATGGGACAGGGGCTGACAGATACGCAGTATTTT	CAMGQGLTDTQYF	TRBV10-3	TRBD1	once	TRBJ2-3
TGCGCCAGCACGGTTAGTTTTCGTGGCACTGAAGCTTTCTTT	CASTVSFRGTEAFF	TRBV23-1	-	-	TRBJ1-1
TGTGCCTGGGCACAGGGTACGGATCAGCCCCAGCATTTT	CAWAQGTDQPQHF	TRBV30	-	-	TRBJ1-5
TGCGCCAGCTCCCGACAGGGGGACACTGAAGCTTTCTTT	CASSRQGDTEAFF	TRBV10-2	TRBD1	-	TRBJ1-1
TGTGCCAGCTCACTAAAGACAGCTCCGAACACTGAAGCTTTCTTT	CASSLKTAPNTEAFF	TRBV18	-	-	TRBJ1-1
TGCAGTGCCGGTAATGGCTACACCTTC	CSAGNGYTF	TRBV20-1	-	-	TRBJ1-2
TGTGCCAGCAGCCAAGAGGGTCGGGGGGGCGGAAACACCATATATTTT	CASSQEGRGGGNTIYF	TRBV3-1/TRBV3-2	-	once	TRBJ1-3
TGCGCCAGCAGCTTGGACGGGAGGAGGGAGCAGTACTTC	CASSLDGRREQYF	TRBV5-1	TRBD2	few	TRBJ2-7
TGTGCCAGTAGTAAACCCCTCTGGGGAGCTAATTCACCCCTCCACTTT	CASSKPLWGANSPLHF	TRBV19	-	-	TRBJ1-6
TGTGCCAGCAGCAGAAAGGGGGTCACAGCTTTCTTT	CASSRKGVTAFF	TRBV5-5	-	-	TRBJ1-1